This T cell receptor (beta chain) was profiled in a study of early T cells in non-severe SARS-CoV-2 infection. TCRdb passed the 5' RACE reads through MiXCR, listing each CDR3 protein once. The table lists tens of thousands of distinct CDR3 sequences, approximately 6% of them singletons, with 3% to 4% in the top ten. This clonotype was recorded a few times. V was trimmed by 4 bases and J by 6 bases, leaving 12 bases between them. This CDR3 spans 13 amino acids. This clonotype was obtained from an adult who was a healthcare worker with PCR-confirmed SARS-CoV-2 infection or an uninfected control (not recorded which). Sequenced material: whole blood. V and J are TRBV12-3 or TRBV12-4 and TRBJ1-2; TRBD1 might be the D (6 bases). CDR3 protein: CASSWSGANGYTF. Here the CDR3 DNA reads TGTGCCAGCAGTTGGTCAGGGGCTAATGGCTACACCTTC.